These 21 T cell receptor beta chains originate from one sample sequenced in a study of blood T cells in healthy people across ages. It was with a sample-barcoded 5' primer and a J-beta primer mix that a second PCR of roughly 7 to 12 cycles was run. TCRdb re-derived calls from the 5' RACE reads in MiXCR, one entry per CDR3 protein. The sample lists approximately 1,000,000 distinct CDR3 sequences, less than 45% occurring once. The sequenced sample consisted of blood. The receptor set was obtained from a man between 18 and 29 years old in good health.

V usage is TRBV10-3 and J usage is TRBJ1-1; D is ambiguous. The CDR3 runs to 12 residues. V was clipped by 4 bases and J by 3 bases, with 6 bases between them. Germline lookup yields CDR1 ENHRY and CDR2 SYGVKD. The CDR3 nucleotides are TGTGCCATCAGTGCTGGGTACACTGAAGCTTTCTTT. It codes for CAISAGYTEAFF.

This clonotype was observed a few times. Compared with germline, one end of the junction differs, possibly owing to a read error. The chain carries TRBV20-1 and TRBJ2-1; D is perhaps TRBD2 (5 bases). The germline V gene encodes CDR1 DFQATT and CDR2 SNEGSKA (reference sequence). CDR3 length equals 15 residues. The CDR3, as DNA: TGCAGTGCTAGCGGCACTAGAGGCTCCTACAATGAGCAGTTCTTT. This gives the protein CSASGTRGSYNEQFF.

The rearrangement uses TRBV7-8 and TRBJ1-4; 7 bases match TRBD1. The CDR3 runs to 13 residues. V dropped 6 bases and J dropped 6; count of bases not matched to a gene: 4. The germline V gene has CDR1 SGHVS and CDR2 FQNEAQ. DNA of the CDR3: TGTGCCAGCAGGCACAGGGGCGATGAAAAACTGTTTTTT. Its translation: CASRHRGDEKLFF. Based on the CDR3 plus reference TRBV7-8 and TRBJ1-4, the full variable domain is GAGVSQSPRYKVAKRGQDVALRCDPISGHVSLFWYQQALGQGPEFLTYFQNEAQLDKSGLPSDRFFAERPEGSVSTLKIQRTQQEDSAVYLCASRHRGDEKLFFGSGTQLSVL.

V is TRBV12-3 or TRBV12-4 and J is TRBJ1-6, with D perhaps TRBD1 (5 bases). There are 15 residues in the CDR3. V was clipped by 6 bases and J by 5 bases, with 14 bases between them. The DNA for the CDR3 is TGTGCCAGCAGCTCGATTGGGGGGAATAATTCACCCCTCCACTTT. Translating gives CASSSIGGNNSPLHF.

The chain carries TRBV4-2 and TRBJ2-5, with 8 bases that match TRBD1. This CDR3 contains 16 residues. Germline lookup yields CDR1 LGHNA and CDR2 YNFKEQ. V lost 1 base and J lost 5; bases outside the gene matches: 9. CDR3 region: CASSQGRLQGDETQYF. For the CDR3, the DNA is TGTGCCAGCAGCCAAGGTCGCCTACAGGGGGACGAGACCCAGTACTTC.

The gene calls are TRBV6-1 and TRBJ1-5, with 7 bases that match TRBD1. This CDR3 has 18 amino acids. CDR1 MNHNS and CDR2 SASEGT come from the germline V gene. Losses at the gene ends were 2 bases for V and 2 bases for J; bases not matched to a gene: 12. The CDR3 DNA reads TGTGCCAGCAGTGAAAGGGCAGGGGGATATGTTGGCAATCAGCCCCAGCATTTT. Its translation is CASSERAGGYVGNQPQHF.

The CDR3 reads CASSSYGPRGETQYF. In nucleotides, the CDR3 is TGTGCCAGCAGCTCCTATGGGCCCAGAGGAGAGACCCAGTACTTC. The chain uses TRBV5-4 and TRBJ2-5; D not certain. Germline CDR1 SGHNT, CDR2 YYREEE (reference sequence). V shed 3 bases and J shed 4 bases, with 16 bases lying between them. The CDR3 is 15 amino acids.

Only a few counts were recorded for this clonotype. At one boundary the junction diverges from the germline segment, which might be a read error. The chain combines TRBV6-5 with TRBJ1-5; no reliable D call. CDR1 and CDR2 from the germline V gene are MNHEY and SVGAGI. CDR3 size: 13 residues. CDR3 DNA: TGTGCCAGCAGTGACTCCCCGAATCAGCCCCAGCATTTT. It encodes CASSDSPNQPQHF.

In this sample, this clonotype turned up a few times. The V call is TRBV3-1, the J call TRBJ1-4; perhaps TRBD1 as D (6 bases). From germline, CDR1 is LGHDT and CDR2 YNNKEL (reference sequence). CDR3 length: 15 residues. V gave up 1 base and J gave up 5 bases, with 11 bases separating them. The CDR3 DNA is TGTGCCAGCAGCCAAGCGTCAGGGGTAAATGAAAAACTGTTTTTT. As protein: CASSQASGVNEKLFF.

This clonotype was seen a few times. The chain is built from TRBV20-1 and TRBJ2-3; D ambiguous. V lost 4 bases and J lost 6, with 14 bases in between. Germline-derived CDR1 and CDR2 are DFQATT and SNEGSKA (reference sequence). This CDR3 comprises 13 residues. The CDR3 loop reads CSATQKPTDTQYF. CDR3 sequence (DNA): TGCAGTGCTACCCAAAAGCCCACGGATACGCAGTATTTT.

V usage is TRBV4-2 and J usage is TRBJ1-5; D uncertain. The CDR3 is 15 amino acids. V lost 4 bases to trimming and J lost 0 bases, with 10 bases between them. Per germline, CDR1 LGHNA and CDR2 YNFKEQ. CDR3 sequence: CASSRDAYSNQPQHF. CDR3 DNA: TGTGCCAGCAGCCGCGATGCCTATAGCAATCAGCCCCAGCATTTT.

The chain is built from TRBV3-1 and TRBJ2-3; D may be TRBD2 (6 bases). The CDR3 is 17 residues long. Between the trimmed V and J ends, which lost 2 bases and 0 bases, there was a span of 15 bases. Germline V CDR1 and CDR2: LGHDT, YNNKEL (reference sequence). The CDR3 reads CASSQWDFRASTDTQYF. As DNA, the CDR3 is TGTGCCAGCAGCCAATGGGACTTTAGGGCCAGCACAGATACGCAGTATTTT.

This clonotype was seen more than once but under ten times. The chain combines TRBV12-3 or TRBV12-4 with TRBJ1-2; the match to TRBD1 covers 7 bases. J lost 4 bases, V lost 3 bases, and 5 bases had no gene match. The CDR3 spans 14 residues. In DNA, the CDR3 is TGTGCCAGCAGTTTCGCACAGGGGATCTATGGCTACACCTTC. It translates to CASSFAQGIYGYTF.

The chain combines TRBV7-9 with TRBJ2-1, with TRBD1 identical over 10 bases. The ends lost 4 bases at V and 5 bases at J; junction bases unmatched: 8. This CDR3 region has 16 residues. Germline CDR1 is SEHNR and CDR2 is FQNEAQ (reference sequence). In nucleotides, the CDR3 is TGTGCCAGCAGCTGGGGACAGGGGCGGCCTAACAATGAGCAGTTCTTC. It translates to CASSWGQGRPNNEQFF.

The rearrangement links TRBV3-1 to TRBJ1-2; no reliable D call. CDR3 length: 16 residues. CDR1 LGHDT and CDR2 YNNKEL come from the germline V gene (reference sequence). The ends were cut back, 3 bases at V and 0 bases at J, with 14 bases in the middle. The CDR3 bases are TGTGCCAGCAGCCACCATACAGATACCGCTAACTATGGCTACACCTTC. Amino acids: CASSHHTDTANYGYTF. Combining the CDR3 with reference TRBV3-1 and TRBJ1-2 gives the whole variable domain DTAVSQTPKYLVTQMGNDKSIKCEQNLGHDTMYWYKQDSKKFLKIMFSYNNKELIINETVPNRFSPKSPDKAHLNLHINSLELGDSAVYFCASSHHTDTANYGYTFGSGTRLTVV.

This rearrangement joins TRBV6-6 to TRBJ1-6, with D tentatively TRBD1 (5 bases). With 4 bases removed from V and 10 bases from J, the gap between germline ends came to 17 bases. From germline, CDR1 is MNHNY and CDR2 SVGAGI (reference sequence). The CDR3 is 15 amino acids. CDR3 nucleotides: TGTGCCAGCAGTTTAACTCGGGACGGAGAGTCACCCCTCCACTTT. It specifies CASSLTRDGESPLHF.

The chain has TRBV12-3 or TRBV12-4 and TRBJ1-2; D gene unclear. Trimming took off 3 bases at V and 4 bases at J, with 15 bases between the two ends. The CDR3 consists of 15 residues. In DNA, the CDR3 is TGTGCCAGCAGTTTTGGGGAGGGAGCGAGCTATGGCTACACCTTC. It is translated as CASSFGEGASYGYTF.

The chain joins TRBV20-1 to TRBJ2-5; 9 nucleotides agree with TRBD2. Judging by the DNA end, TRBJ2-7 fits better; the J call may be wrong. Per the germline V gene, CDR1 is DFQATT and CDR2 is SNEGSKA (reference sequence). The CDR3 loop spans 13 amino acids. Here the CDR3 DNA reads TGCAGTGCTAGACTAGCGGGAACCTACGAGCAGTACTTC. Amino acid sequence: CSARLAGTYEQYF.

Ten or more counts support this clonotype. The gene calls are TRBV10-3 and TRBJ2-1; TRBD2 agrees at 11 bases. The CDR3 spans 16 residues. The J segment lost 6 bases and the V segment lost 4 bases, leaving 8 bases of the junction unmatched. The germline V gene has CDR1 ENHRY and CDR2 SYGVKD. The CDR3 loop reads CAISGHSGGVRNEQFF. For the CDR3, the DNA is TGTGCCATCAGTGGACATAGCGGGGGGGTTCGCAATGAGCAGTTCTTC.

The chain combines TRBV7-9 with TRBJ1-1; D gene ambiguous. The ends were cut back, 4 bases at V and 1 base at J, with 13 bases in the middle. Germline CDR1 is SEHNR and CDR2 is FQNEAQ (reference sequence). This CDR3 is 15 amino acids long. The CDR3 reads CASSSASKGNTEAFF. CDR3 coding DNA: TGTGCCAGCAGCTCAGCATCCAAAGGGAACACTGAAGCTTTCTTT.

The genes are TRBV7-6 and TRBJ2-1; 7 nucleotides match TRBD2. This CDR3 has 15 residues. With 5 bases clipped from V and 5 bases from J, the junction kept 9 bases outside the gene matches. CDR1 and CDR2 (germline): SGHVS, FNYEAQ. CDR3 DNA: TGTGCCAGCAGCGATCTAGCGGCAGTCCACAATGAGCAGTTCTTC. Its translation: CASSDLAAVHNEQFF.